A selection of T cell receptor beta chains follows, all from one sample in a study of T cell changes during pregnancy in multiple sclerosis. The table came from immunoSEQ multiplex PCR; TCRdb's copy has only in-frame clones and leaves some out. There are 65,000 to 95,000 clones in the sample; about 93% occur only once, and approximately 2.4% lies in the top ten. Sequencing used peripheral blood, obtained after pregnancy. All receptors derive from a female donor in good health, enrolled as a control in a pregnancy study. CDR3s include the opening cysteine and the closing phenylalanine or tryptophan. A D gene is named only where the DNA matches it firmly. Rows may omit the clone size; those that give it use once, few, many or a size class.

J gene | V gene | D gene | clone size | CDR3 length | CDR3 DNA | CDR3 protein
TRBJ2-7 | TRBV6-1 | - | once | 11 | TGTGCCAGCGAGCTCTCCTACGAGCAGTACTTC | CASELSYEQYF
TRBJ2-3 | TRBV29-1 | - | - | 16 | TGCAGCGTTAGGTCGGAGGGCCAAGGGGGCAGAGATACGCAGTATTTT | CSVRSEGQGGRDTQYF
TRBJ2-1 | TRBV11-2 | TRBD2 | - | 18 | TGTGCCAGCAGCTTAGGGCTAGCGGGGGCGAGCTCCTACAATGAGCAGTTCTTC | CASSLGLAGASSYNEQFF
TRBJ2-7 | TRBV19 | - | few | 14 | TGTGCCAGTAGTATAGATCACAACTCCTACGAGCAGTACTTC | CASSIDHNSYEQYF
TRBJ2-7 | TRBV18 | TRBD1 | - | 15 | TGTGCCAGCTCACCAGGACAGGGTGGCTCCTACGAGCAGTACTTC | CASSPGQGGSYEQYF
TRBJ1-5 | TRBV6-4 | - | - | 16 | TGTGCCAGCAGTCCGGACTGTGAGGTTAGCAATCAGCCCCAGCATTTT | CASSPDCEVSNQPQHF
TRBJ1-5 | TRBV6-5 | - | - | 15 | TGTGCCAGCAGTTACTCCCGGGGAACCAATCAGCCCCAGCATTTT | CASSYSRGTNQPQHF
TRBJ1-2 | TRBV18 | - | - | 16 | TGTGCCAGCTCACCATACTCAGGCAACAAGAACTATGGCTACACCTTC | CASSPYSGNKNYGYTF
TRBJ1-3 | TRBV6-5 | TRBD1 | - | 14 | TGTGCCAGCCACCCAGGGGGCTCTGGAAACACCATATATTTT | CASHPGGSGNTIYF
TRBJ2-7 | TRBV20-1 | - | - | 11 | TGCAGTGCTACGCAGTCCTACGAGCAGTACTTC | CSATQSYEQYF
TRBJ2-3 | TRBV5-1 | TRBD2 | once | 15 | TGCGCCAGCAGCTCAGGACTAGTTGCCGCAGATACGCAGTATTTT | CASSSGLVAADTQYF
TRBJ1-5 | TRBV9 | - | - | 15 | TGTGCCAGCAGCGTAGGGTCAGGGGGCAATCAGCCCCAGCATTTT | CASSVGSGGNQPQHF
TRBJ2-2 | TRBV4-3 | - | - | 13 | TGCGCCAGCAGCCAAGCGGTGGCCGGGGAGCTGTTTTTT | CASSQAVAGELFF